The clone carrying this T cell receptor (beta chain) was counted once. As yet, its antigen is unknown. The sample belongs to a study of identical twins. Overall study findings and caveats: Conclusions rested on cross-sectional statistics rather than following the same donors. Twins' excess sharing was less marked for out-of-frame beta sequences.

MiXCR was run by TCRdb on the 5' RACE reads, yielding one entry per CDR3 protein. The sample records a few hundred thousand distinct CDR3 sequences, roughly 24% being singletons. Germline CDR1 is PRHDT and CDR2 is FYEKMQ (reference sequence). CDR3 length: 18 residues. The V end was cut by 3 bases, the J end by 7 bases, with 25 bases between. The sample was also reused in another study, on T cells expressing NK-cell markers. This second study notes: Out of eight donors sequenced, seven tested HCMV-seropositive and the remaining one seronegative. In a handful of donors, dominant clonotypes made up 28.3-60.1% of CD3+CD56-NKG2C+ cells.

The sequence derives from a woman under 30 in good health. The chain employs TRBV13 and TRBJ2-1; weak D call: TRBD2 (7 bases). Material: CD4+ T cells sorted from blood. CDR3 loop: CASSFRWGRGRASNEQFF. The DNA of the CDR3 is TGTGCCAGCAGCTTTAGGTGGGGTAGGGGGAGGGCGTCTAATGAGCAGTTCTTC.